The 6 T cell receptor beta chains given below trace back to one sample, sequenced in a study of cytomegalovirus exposure and HLA in healthy donors. The data were produced by immunoSEQ multiplex PCR, yet TCRdb's version contains in-frame clones alone and is incomplete. This sample has over 70,000 clones, with 85% to 90% found just once. Material: PBMCs. These receptors all stem from a young woman in good health and CMV-seropositive.

The chain joins TRBV27 to TRBJ1-1; 8 nucleotides agree with TRBD1. There are 16 residues in the CDR3. Germline V CDR1 and CDR2: MNHEY, SMNVEV (reference sequence). V lost 5 bases and J lost 7; bases outside the gene matches: 15. Written as DNA, the CDR3 is TGTGCCAGCAGTCCCTCAGACAGGGGACCTTATGGTGAAGCTTTCTTT. This sequence encodes CASSPSDRGPYGEAFF.

The rearrangement links TRBV5-1 to TRBJ2-3, with 15 positions matching TRBD2. The CDR3 spans 18 residues. The V gene end was trimmed by 3 bases and the J gene end by 0 bases; junction bases not matched to a gene: 5. Germline V gives CDR1 SGHRS, CDR2 YFSETQ. CDR3 region: CASSYGLAGGLSTDTQYF. In nucleotides, the CDR3 is TGCGCCAGCAGCTATGGACTAGCGGGGGGGCTGAGCACAGATACGCAGTATTTT.

The gene calls are TRBV7-2 and TRBJ1-6, with D hard to call. Germline CDR1 is SGHTA and CDR2 is FQGNSA. The CDR3 extends over 14 amino acids. V lost 2 bases, J lost 8 bases, and 10 bases lay in between. The CDR3 DNA sequence: TGTGCCAGCAGCTTAAATTTTCCGTATTCACCCCTCCACTTT. This sequence encodes CASSLNFPYSPLHF.

The chain is built from TRBV6-5 and TRBJ2-2, with a tentative D call TRBD1 (6 bases). This CDR3 has 14 amino acids. Germline CDR1 and CDR2: MNHEY and SVGAGI. V lost 0 bases, J lost 7 bases, and 9 bases lay in between. Here the CDR3 reads CASSYSGASGELFF. The CDR3 nucleotides are TGTGCCAGCAGTTACTCGGGGGCAAGCGGGGAGCTGTTTTTT.

This chain joins TRBV19 and TRBJ1-5; D perhaps matches TRBD1 (5 bases). The CDR3 runs to 13 residues. V was pared by 5 bases and J by 7 bases, with 12 bases between. Per germline, CDR1 LNHDA and CDR2 SQIVND (reference sequence). The CDR3 region has the DNA TGTGCCAGTAGTTCGGGGGTCGGGCAGCCCCAGCATTTT. Translating it yields CASSSGVGQPQHF.

J is TRBJ1-4 and V is TRBV2; D call uncertain. Germline V lookup: CDR1 SNHLY, CDR2 FYNNEI. The CDR3 totals 16 residues. Trimming shortened V by 2 bases and J by 0 bases, and 10 bases separated the two germline ends. This CDR3 reads CASSEQIDATNEKLFF. As DNA, the CDR3 is TGTGCCAGCAGTGAACAGATTGATGCAACTAATGAAAAACTGTTTTTT. The complete variable domain, with remaining parts taken from reference TRBV2 and TRBJ1-4, reads EPEVTQTPSHQVTQMGQEVILRCVPISNHLYFYWYRQILGQKVEFLVSFYNNEISEKSEIFDDQFSVERPDGSNFTLKIRSTKLEDSAMYFCASSEQIDATNEKLFFGSGTQLSVL.